This passage covers 7 T cell receptor delta chains from one sample sequenced in a study of gamma delta lymphoproliferative disorders and STAT genes. Sequencing used genomic DNA taken from PBMCs of patients and controls. TCRdb fed the multiplex PCR reads into CATT to redo clone calling. The table lists over a thousand delta-chain clones, about 2.9% of them singletons, with less than 65% in the top ten. The sample consisted of blood. These receptors were collected from a human donor with gamma-delta T-cell large granular lymphocyte leukemia.

To note about this clone: The TCRdb protein, from a much larger clone, departs from this DNA's translation at residue 11, likely by read error; the protein shown derives from the DNA. V usage is TRDV3 and J usage is TRDJ1; TRDD3 matches 11 bases. Trimming at V came to 4 bases and at J to 0 bases, leaving 16 bases not matched to a gene. CDR1 and CDR2 from the germline V gene are TVYSNPD and GDNSRS (reference sequence). This CDR3 comprises 18 residues. For the CDR3, the DNA is TGTGCCTCTGCCTCGTACTGGGGGATAATGAAGTACACCGATAAACTCATCTTT. Translated: CASASYWGIMKYTDKLIF.

This clone appeared a few times. TCRdb pairs this DNA with a much larger clone's protein that differs at residue 22, likely a read error; the protein shown was translated from the DNA. The rearrangement joins TRAV29/DV5 to TRDJ1; 11 bases fit TRDD3. The germline gives CDR1 NSMFDY, CDR2 ISSIKDK. This CDR3 is 23 amino acids long. DNA of the CDR3: TGTGCAGCAGCTTCTCTGACTACTTCACCTTACTGGGGGATATATCCCTACACCGATAAACTCACCTTT. This codes for CAAASLTTSPYWGIYPYTDKLTF.

This clone was observed a handful of times. This likely traces to a read error, being one base from a far larger clone. Different DNA sequences within this sample yield the same CDR3. The chain employs TRDV1 and TRDJ1; 10 bases are shared with TRDD3. CDR3 size: 22 residues. The germline CDR1 and CDR2 sequences are TSWWSYY and QGS. The CDR3 sequence is CALGESFSPLLGDLSYTDKLIF. The CDR3 coding sequence is TGTGCTCTTGGGGAGTCCTTCTCCCCCTTACTGGGGGATCTTTCTTACACCGATAAGCTCATCTTT.

To note about this clone: A read error is likely here: a far larger clone is one base away. In the same sample, other DNA sequences code for this CDR3. The chain carries TRDV2 and TRDJ1; 9 bases line up with TRDD3. The germline gives CDR1 GEAIGNYY, CDR2 EKD. This CDR3 region has 17 residues. CDR3 bases: TGTGCCTGTGACACCCTTACTGGGGGAACGTACACCGATAAACTCATCTTC. Its translation is CACDTLTGGTYTDKLIF.

This clone was picked up a small number of times. The chain links TRDV1 to TRDJ1, with 9 bases fitting TRDD3. CDR1 TSWWSYY and CDR2 QGS come from the germline V gene. The CDR3 contains 12 residues. The ends lost 8 bases at V and 6 bases at J; junction bases unmatched: 4. CDR3 in amino acids: CALFTGGHKLIF. CDR3 sequence (DNA): TGTGCTCTTTTTACTGGGGGACATAAACTCATCTTT.

The sample holds a few counts of this clone. A read error likely explains why the TCRdb protein, taken from a much larger clone, differs from this DNA's translation at residue 11; the protein shown is translated from the DNA. This chain connects TRDV1 to TRDJ1, with D possibly being TRDD3 (6 bases). Germline values: CDR1 TSWWSYY, CDR2 QGS. CDR3 length equals 20 residues. Deletions cut 3 bases from V and 0 bases from J, with 26 bases between. DNA of the CDR3: TGTGCTCTTGGGGATCAAGGTCGGTATGACAGGGGGACCTACACCGATAAACTCATCTTT. Translated: CALGDQGRYDRGTYTDKLIF.

To note about this clone: The protein recorded in TCRdb matches a much larger clone and deviates from this DNA's translation at residue 10, suggesting a read error; the protein here is obtained by translating the DNA. The V call is TRDV1, the J call TRDJ2; the D call may be TRDD2 or TRDD3 (5 bases each). This CDR3 has 19 residues. Trimming took 3 bases from V and 4 from J, leaving 24 bases between them. CDR1 and CDR2 (germline): TSWWSYY, QGS. The CDR3 DNA sequence: TGTGCTCTTGGGGATGCTTCCCCCTGGGAGGCATTTACGACAGCACAACTCTTCTTT. Translating gives CALGDASPWEAFTTAQLFF.